This is a list of T cell receptor beta chains from one sample in a study of PD-L1 blockade in urothelial cancer. Sequencing was performed with immunoSEQ multiplex PCR; in TCRdb, only in-frame clones are kept and a portion is missing. This table has roughly 130,000 clones, less than 85% appearing once. The sample was PBMCs, taken around atezolizumab (anti-PD-L1) treatment. These receptors were collected from a man aged 50 to 59 with urothelial cancer. CDR3s include the opening cysteine and the closing phenylalanine or tryptophan. Each record gives: V gene, clone size, CDR3 protein. Clone sizes are given selectively: once, few, many, or a class where the clone is expanded.

V gene: TRBV28
clone size: NA
CDR3 protein: CASSLASEFGYTF

V gene: TRBV27
clone size: NA
CDR3 protein: CASSFSGMQNEQFF

V gene: TRBV9
clone size: NA
CDR3 protein: CASSGGTTSGSVQYF

V gene: TRBV11-2
clone size: NA
CDR3 protein: CASSFTGTGYTEAFF

V gene: TRBV9
clone size: NA
CDR3 protein: CASSVVGTYNSPLHF

V gene: TRBV28
clone size: NA
CDR3 protein: CASSLQGYTGELFF

V gene: TRBV2
clone size: NA
CDR3 protein: CASSLEGGDTQYF

V gene: TRBV2
clone size: few
CDR3 protein: CASSEGSSRLTDTQYF

V gene: TRBV2
clone size: NA
CDR3 protein: CAGGGRADTEAFF

V gene: TRBV28
clone size: NA
CDR3 protein: CASSPPGLAGAGEQYF

V gene: TRBV7-2
clone size: NA
CDR3 protein: CASSQNPTASLAGRETQYF

V gene: TRBV7-9
clone size: few
CDR3 protein: CASSRGDTEAFF

V gene: TRBV11-1
clone size: NA
CDR3 protein: CASSLTGTGRLSTGELFF

V gene: TRBV9
clone size: NA
CDR3 protein: CASSVALAAGELFF

V gene: TRBV28
clone size: NA
CDR3 protein: CASGQDLSNQPQHF

V gene: TRBV7-2
clone size: few
CDR3 protein: CASSLGGLAGVGETQYF

V gene: TRBV25-1
clone size: many
CDR3 protein: CASSDPAGALNEQFF

V gene: TRBV6-1
clone size: NA
CDR3 protein: CASNNRGPDTQYF

V gene: TRBV20-1
clone size: NA
CDR3 protein: CSARGPGDAFF

V gene: TRBV6-1
clone size: once
CDR3 protein: CASSVTSGGDEQFF

V gene: TRBV4-1
clone size: once
CDR3 protein: CASSQVYTDSNQPQHF

V gene: TRBV7-9
clone size: NA
CDR3 protein: CASSVVSGSLDEQYF

V gene: TRBV6-1
clone size: NA
CDR3 protein: CASNTGQQFYGYTF

V gene: TRBV18
clone size: NA
CDR3 protein: CASSPSLGKLAKNIQYF

V gene: TRBV9
clone size: NA
CDR3 protein: CASSGTSGDNEQFF

V gene: TRBV29-1
clone size: many
CDR3 protein: CSVSTGAYEKLFF

V gene: TRBV4-1
clone size: once
CDR3 protein: CASSQTTGSPNIQYF

V gene: TRBV18
clone size: NA
CDR3 protein: CASSPFQGSSYEQYF

V gene: TRBV6-5
clone size: NA
CDR3 protein: CASSFGLGGEETQYF